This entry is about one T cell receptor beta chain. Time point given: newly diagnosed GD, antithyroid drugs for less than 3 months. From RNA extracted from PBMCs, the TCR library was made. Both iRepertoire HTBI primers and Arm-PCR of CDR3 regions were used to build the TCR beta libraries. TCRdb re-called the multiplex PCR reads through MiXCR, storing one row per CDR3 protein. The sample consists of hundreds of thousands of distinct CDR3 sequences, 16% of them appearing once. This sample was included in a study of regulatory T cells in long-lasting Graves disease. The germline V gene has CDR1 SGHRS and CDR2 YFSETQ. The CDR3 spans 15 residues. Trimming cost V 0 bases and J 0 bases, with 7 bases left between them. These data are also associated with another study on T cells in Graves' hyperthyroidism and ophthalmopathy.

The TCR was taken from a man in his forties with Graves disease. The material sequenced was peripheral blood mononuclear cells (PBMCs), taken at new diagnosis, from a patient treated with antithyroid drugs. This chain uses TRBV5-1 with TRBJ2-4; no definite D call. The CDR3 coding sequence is TGCGCCAGCAGCTTGGATAGTTTAGCCAAAAACATTCAGTACTTC. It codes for CASSLDSLAKNIQYF.